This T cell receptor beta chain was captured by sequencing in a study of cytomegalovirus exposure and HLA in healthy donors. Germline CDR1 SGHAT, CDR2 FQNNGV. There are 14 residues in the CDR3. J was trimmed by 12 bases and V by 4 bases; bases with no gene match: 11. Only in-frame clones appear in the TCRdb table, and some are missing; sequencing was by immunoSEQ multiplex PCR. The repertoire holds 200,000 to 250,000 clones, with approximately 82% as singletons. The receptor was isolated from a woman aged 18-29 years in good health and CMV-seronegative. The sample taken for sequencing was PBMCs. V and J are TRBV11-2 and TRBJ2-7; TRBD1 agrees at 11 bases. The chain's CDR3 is CASSSTRDRGSRYF. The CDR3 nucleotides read TGTGCCAGCAGCTCCACCCGGGACAGGGGGAGCCGGTACTTC.